Included here is one TCR beta chain sequence, with context. These data are taken from a study of blood T cell repertoires in COVID-19. Study information: The samples span acute and convalescent COVID-19 from the United States, Italy and Spain. The cDNA or gDNA used as material had been derived from T cells, B-cell-depleted T cells, or PBMCs.

The CDR3 sequence is 14 residues long. In germline, CDR1 is GTSNPN, CDR2 SVGIG (reference sequence). V shed 2 bases, J shed 4 bases, and the junction held 7 bases outside the gene matches. Original processing methods: Reference gene primers were amplified, and this amplification served to estimate nucleated cell counts. The table came from immunoSEQ multiplex PCR; TCRdb's copy has only in-frame clones and leaves some out. That table is the source of V, J and clone size, and D and trimming were worked out from the DNA. The sample contains roughly 260,000 clones, 82% of which appear only once. The clonotype originates from a woman under 30 with acute or convalescent COVID-19. Sequenced input: peripheral blood. The V call is TRBV30, the J call TRBJ1-2; TRBD1 agrees at 7 bases. CDR3 nucleotide sequence: TGTGCCTGGAGTCCAGGGGGTCCGGTCTATGGCTACACCTTC. This translates into CAWSPGGPVYGYTF.